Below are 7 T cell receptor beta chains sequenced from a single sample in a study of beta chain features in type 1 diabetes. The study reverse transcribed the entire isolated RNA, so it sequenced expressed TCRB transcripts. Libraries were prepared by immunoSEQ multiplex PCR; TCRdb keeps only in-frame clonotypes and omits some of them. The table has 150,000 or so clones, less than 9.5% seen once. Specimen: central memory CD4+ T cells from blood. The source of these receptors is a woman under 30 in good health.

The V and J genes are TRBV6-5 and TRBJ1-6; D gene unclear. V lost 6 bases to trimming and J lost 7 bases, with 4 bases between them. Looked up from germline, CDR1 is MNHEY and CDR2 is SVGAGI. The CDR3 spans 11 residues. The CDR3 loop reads CASRSNSPLHF. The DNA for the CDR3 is TGTGCCAGCAGATCGAATTCACCCCTCCACTTT.

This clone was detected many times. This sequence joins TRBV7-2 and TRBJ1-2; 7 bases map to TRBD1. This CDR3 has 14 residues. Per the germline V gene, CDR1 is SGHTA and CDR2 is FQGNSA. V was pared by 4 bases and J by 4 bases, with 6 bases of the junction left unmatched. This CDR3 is CASSSTGTVYGYTF. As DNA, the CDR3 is TGTGCCAGCAGCTCCACCGGGACAGTCTATGGCTACACCTTC.

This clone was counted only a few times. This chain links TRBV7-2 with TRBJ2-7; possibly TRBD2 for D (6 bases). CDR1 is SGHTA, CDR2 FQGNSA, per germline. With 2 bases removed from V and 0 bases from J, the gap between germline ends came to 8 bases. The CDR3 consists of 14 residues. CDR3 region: CASSLMRGSYEQYF. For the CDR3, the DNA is TGTGCCAGCAGCTTAATGCGGGGCTCCTACGAGCAGTACTTC.

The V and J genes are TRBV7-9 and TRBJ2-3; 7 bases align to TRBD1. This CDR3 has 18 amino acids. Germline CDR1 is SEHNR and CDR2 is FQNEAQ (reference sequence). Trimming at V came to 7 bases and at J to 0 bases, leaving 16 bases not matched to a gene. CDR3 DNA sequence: TGTGCCAGCACCAGTCGACAGGGAGCGAAGTTGAGCACAGATACGCAGTATTTT. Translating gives CASTSRQGAKLSTDTQYF.

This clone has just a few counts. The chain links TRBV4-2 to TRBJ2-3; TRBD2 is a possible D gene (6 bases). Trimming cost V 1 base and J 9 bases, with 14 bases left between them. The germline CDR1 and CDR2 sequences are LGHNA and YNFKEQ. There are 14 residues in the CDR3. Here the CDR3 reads CASSQGVIGGTQYF. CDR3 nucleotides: TGTGCCAGCAGCCAAGGGGTCATCGGAGGGACGCAGTATTTT.

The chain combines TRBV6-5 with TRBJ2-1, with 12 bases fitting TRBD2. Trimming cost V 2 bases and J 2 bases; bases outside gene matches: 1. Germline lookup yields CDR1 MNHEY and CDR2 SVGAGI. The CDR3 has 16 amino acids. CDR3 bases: TGTGCCAGCAGTTACAGACTAGCGGGGGCCTACAATGAGCAGTTCTTC. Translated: CASSYRLAGAYNEQFF.

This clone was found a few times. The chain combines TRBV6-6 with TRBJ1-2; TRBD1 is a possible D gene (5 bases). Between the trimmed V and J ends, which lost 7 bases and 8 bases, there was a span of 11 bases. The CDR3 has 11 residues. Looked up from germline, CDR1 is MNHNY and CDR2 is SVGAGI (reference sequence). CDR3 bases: TGTGCCAGCAAGCAGGGAGGCGGCTACACCTTC. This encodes CASKQGGGYTF.